These 23 T cell receptor beta chains were sequenced from one sample in a study of cytomegalovirus exposure and HLA in healthy donors. Primers included in the PCR were 60 Vbeta and 13 Jbeta primers. Profiled with immunoSEQ multiplex PCR; TCRdb holds only in-frame clones, not every one. The repertoire holds about 150,000 clones, with roughly 80% as singletons. The sample consisted of PBMCs. These TCRs come from a male donor in good health and CMV-seronegative.

This chain uses TRBV7-2 with TRBJ2-1; no clear D gene. V dropped 4 bases and J dropped 12 bases, with 10 bases sitting between them. This CDR3 comprises 11 residues. The germline V gene encodes CDR1 SGHTA and CDR2 FQGNSA. The CDR3 nucleotides are TGTGCCAGCAGCTCTCCAGTCGTGCAGTTCTTC. This sequence encodes CASSSPVVQFF.

This rearrangement joins TRBV30 to TRBJ1-2; D might be TRBD1 (6 bases). This CDR3 comprises 13 residues. V was cut by 1 base and J by 5 bases, with 11 bases left in between. CDR1 and CDR2 from the germline V gene are GTSNPN and SVGIG (reference sequence). The CDR3 coding sequence is TGTGCCTGGAGTGAGGGGGTCCGGTATGGCTACACCTTC. Translation gives CAWSEGVRYGYTF.

V gene TRBV20-1 combines with J gene TRBJ1-2; the D is unclear. The germline V gene encodes CDR1 DFQATT and CDR2 SNEGSKA (reference sequence). V lost 1 base to trimming and J lost 8 bases, with 5 bases between them. The CDR3 is made up of 10 amino acids. CDR3 residues: CSARGRGYTF. The CDR3 region has the DNA TGCAGTGCTAGAGGTCGGGGCTACACCTTC.

This clone was counted once. The chain recombines TRBV19 with TRBJ1-5; 10 bases align to TRBD1. Germline assignment: CDR1 LNHDA and CDR2 SQIVND (reference sequence). This CDR3 is 15 amino acids long. After removal of 8 bases from V and 1 base from J, the junction contained 5 bases not matched to a gene. The CDR3 DNA follows: TGTGCCAGTCTGCAGGGACAGGGGAGCAATCAGCCCCAGCATTTT. Translating it yields CASLQGQGSNQPQHF.

V is TRBV13 and J is TRBJ1-2, with 9 bases that match TRBD1. After removal of 6 bases from V and 6 bases from J, the junction contained 11 bases not matched to a gene. Germline values: CDR1 PRHDT, CDR2 FYEKMQ (reference sequence). The CDR3 is made up of 15 amino acids. The CDR3 loop is CASSYGQGRLNGYTF. The DNA of the CDR3 is TGTGCCAGCAGTTACGGACAGGGGAGGCTGAATGGCTACACCTTC. Together with reference TRBV13 and TRBJ1-2, the CDR3 gives the full variable domain: AAGVIQSPRHLIKEKRETATLKCYPIPRHDTVYWYQQGPGQDPQFLISFYEKMQSDKGSIPDRFSAQQFSDYHSELNMSSLELGDSALYFCASSYGQGRLNGYTFGSGTRLTVV.

The chain carries TRBV29-1 and TRBJ2-7; a possible D gene is TRBD1 (6 bases). There are 13 residues in the CDR3. From germline, CDR1 is SQVTM and CDR2 ANQGSEA. V lost 6 bases and J lost 0, with 12 bases in between. This CDR3 is CSVARGNSYEQYF. The CDR3 nucleotides read TGCAGCGTAGCCAGGGGAAACTCCTACGAGCAGTACTTC.

This rearrangement joins TRBV18 to TRBJ1-1; D ambiguous. The germline CDR1 and CDR2 sequences are KGHSH and LQKENI. This CDR3 is 13 amino acids long. The V gene lost 6 bases and the J gene lost 3 bases, with 11 bases spanning the gap. In DNA, the CDR3 is TGTGCCAGCTCCTACAGCAAGGACACTGAAGCTTTCTTT. Its protein product is CASSYSKDTEAFF.

This chain connects TRBV29-1 to TRBJ1-5; D perhaps matches TRBD1 (5 bases). Trimming left V 4 bases short and J 5 bases short, with 12 bases between. This CDR3 has 13 amino acids. CDR1 is SQVTM and CDR2 is ANQGSEA in the germline V gene. The CDR3 spells CSVAKGRDQPQHF. CDR3 DNA: TGCAGCGTTGCAAAGGGGAGGGATCAGCCCCAGCATTTT.

V usage is TRBV9 and J usage is TRBJ2-1; 9 bases are a match to TRBD2. Losses at the gene ends were 4 bases for V and 9 bases for J; bases not matched to a gene: 14. The CDR3 consists of 16 residues. The germline CDR1 and CDR2 sequences are SGDLS and YYNGEE. The DNA of the CDR3 is TGTGCCAGCAGCTCAGTGATGCCTAGCGGGGTCGGTGAGCAGTTCTTC. It translates to CASSSVMPSGVGEQFF. The entire variable domain, with the rest obtained from reference TRBV9 and TRBJ2-1, is as follows: DSGVTQTPKHLITATGQRVTLRCSPRSGDLSVYWYQQSLDQGLQFLIQYYNGEERAKGNILERFSAQQFPDLHSELNLSSLELGDSALYFCASSSVMPSGVGEQFFGPGTRLTVL.

The V gene is TRBV4-1, the J gene TRBJ2-7; 8 bases agree with TRBD1. Germline assignment: CDR1 MGHRA and CDR2 YSYEKL. V was clipped by 1 base and J by 2 bases; unmatched bases: 7. There are 16 residues in the CDR3. As DNA, the CDR3 is TGCGCCAGCAGCCAAGCCCTTTCGGGACAGGCCTACGAGCAGTACTTC. Encoded protein: CASSQALSGQAYEQYF.

The table lists this clone with a count of one. Germline is not matched at one junction end, which may reflect a read error. This chain links TRBV5-4 with TRBJ1-2; 7 bases agree with TRBD1. The CDR3 is 13 residues long. Germline values: CDR1 SGHNT, CDR2 YYREEE (reference sequence). CDR3 nucleotides: TGTGCCAGCAGCAAGCCGGGACAGCAGGGCTACCCCTTC. It codes for CASSKPGQQGYPF. Variable domain in full (rest from reference TRBV5-4 and TRBJ1-2): ETGVTQSPTHLIKTRGQQVTLRCSSQSGHNTVSWYQQALGQGPQFIFQYYREEENGRGNFPPRFSGLQFPNYSSELNVNALELDDSALYLCASSKPGQQGYPFGSGTRLTVV.

This chain connects TRBV4-1 to TRBJ2-5, with 7 bases lining up with TRBD1. Germline CDR1 and CDR2: MGHRA and YSYEKL. V shed 1 base, J shed 5 bases, and the junction held 7 bases outside the gene matches. The CDR3 is made up of 15 amino acids. The CDR3 nucleotides are TGCGCCAGCAGCCAAGTACCGACAGGGCGGGAGACCCAGTACTTC. Amino acid sequence: CASSQVPTGRETQYF.

V usage is TRBV4-3 and J usage is TRBJ2-1; D call uncertain. Trimming removed 1 base from V and 2 bases from J, with 6 bases in between. Germline V gene sequence: CDR1 LGHNA, CDR2 YSLEER. The length of the CDR3 is 14 residues. The CDR3: CASSQGQTYNEQFF. CDR3 sequence (DNA): TGCGCCAGCAGCCAAGGGCAGACCTACAATGAGCAGTTCTTC.

This clone was found a few times. This rearrangement joins TRBV18 to TRBJ1-1; the D gene is possibly TRBD1 (5 bases). V lost 3 bases to trimming and J lost 10 bases, with 15 bases between them. This CDR3 has 13 amino acids. Germline lookup yields CDR1 KGHSH and CDR2 LQKENI. The CDR3 DNA reads as TGTGCCAGCTCACCGGGGATATCGGGGGGAGCTTTCTTT. Protein: CASSPGISGGAFF.

This clone has a single count. The CDR3 region is CASSLSGQGSYEQYF. Here the CDR3 DNA reads TGTGCCAGCAGCTTGTCGGGACAGGGATCCTACGAGCAGTACTTC. The J gene is TRBJ2-7, the V gene TRBV5-4; 9 nucleotides agree with TRBD1. Per the germline V gene, CDR1 is SGHNT and CDR2 is YYREEE (reference sequence). The CDR3 loop spans 15 amino acids. The trim removed 1 base at V and 1 base at J, leaving 3 bases unmatched.

This chain connects TRBV7-9 to TRBJ2-5; D perhaps matches TRBD1 (5 bases). The CDR3 has 16 amino acids. CDR1 and CDR2 from the germline V gene are SEHNR and FQNEAQ (reference sequence). Trimming shortened V by 1 base and J by 2 bases, and 14 bases separated the two germline ends. The CDR3 loop reads CASSLVGRDFQETQYF. In DNA form, the CDR3 reads TGTGCCAGCAGCTTAGTGGGCAGGGATTTTCAAGAGACCCAGTACTTC.

V gene TRBV9 combines with J gene TRBJ2-2; unclear D gene. The CDR3 runs 14 residues. Germline CDR1 SGDLS, CDR2 YYNGEE. Trimming removed 0 bases at V and 4 bases at J, with 7 bases between. CDR3 DNA: TGTGCCAGCAGCGTAGAACAAAGCACCGGGGAGCTGTTTTTT. This sequence encodes CASSVEQSTGELFF.

This chain joins TRBV5-4 and TRBJ2-7, with TRBD1 matching over 11 bases. This CDR3 spans 16 amino acids. The germline gives CDR1 SGHNT, CDR2 YYREEE (reference sequence). Trimming took 0 bases from V and 2 from J; bases not matched to a gene: 4. The CDR3 sequence is CASSLGGDRGTYEQYF. CDR3 nucleotides: TGTGCCAGCAGCTTGGGAGGGGACAGGGGGACCTACGAGCAGTACTTC.

The chain couples TRBV9 to TRBJ1-3; D not certain. Germline V gene sequence: CDR1 SGDLS, CDR2 YYNGEE. CDR3 length: 15 amino acids. V dropped 0 bases and J dropped 4 bases, with 11 bases sitting between them. The CDR3 nucleotides read TGTGCCAGCAGCGTAGAGCCCACGGTCGGAAACACCATATATTTT. Its translation: CASSVEPTVGNTIYF.

The gene calls are TRBV30 and TRBJ1-6; tentatively, D is TRBD1 (5 bases). Trimming removed 2 bases from V and 5 bases from J, with 19 bases in between. The CDR3 covers 17 residues. The V gene's germline CDR1 is GTSNPN and CDR2 SVGIG (reference sequence). CDR3 sequence reads: CAWSHLPWGENNSPLHF. The DNA of the CDR3 is TGTGCCTGGAGTCACCTCCCTTGGGGGGAGAATAATTCACCCCTCCACTTT.

This clone has just one count. The gene calls are TRBV4-3 and TRBJ2-1; 7 bases align to TRBD1. Unmatched junction bases numbered 8, after V lost 6 bases and J lost 0 bases. The CDR3 has 16 amino acids. Germline V gene data show CDR1 as LGHNA and CDR2 as YSLEER. The CDR3 spells CASSDGQASSYNEQFF. The DNA for the CDR3 is TGCGCCAGCAGTGACGGACAGGCGAGCTCCTACAATGAGCAGTTCTTC.

V and J are TRBV5-6 and TRBJ2-3, with D possibly matching TRBD2 (7 bases). V lost 0 bases and J lost 4, with 24 bases in between. Germline V gene lookup returns CDR1 SGHDT and CDR2 YYEEEE. The CDR3 is 19 residues long. CDR3 in amino acids: CASSLGVRGPLLLSDTQYF. CDR3 coding DNA: TGTGCCAGCAGCTTGGGGGTGCGGGGGCCCCTCCTACTATCAGATACGCAGTATTTT.

This chain joins TRBV10-3 and TRBJ2-2, with a possible D match to TRBD2 (6 bases). Germline CDR1 reads ENHRY; CDR2 reads SYGVKD. There are 15 residues in the CDR3. V was cut by 0 bases and J by 6 bases, with 11 bases left in between. DNA of the CDR3: TGTGCCATCAGTGAGTCGTTTGCGGGACCCGGGGAGCTGTTTTTT. Protein sequence: CAISESFAGPGELFF.